One and the same sample provided the 22 T cell receptor beta chains below, sequenced in a study of T cell responses to AZD1222 COVID-19 vaccine. Generated by immunoSEQ multiplex PCR, the TCRdb table keeps only in-frame clones and is missing some. The data contain roughly 140,000 clones, more than 75% of them seen just once; the ten biggest clones take up approximately 4%. Specimen: peripheral blood, collected on day 0 of MenACWY control vaccination. The receptors derive from an adult in good health.

This chain uses TRBV5-1 with TRBJ1-3; D is unclear. This CDR3 has 14 residues. The ends were cut back, 0 bases at V and 1 base at J, with 5 bases in the middle. Germline V gives CDR1 SGHRS, CDR2 YFSETQ. CDR3 protein: CASSLDASGNTIYF. CDR3 nucleotides: TGCGCCAGCAGCTTGGATGCATCTGGAAACACCATATATTTT.

V usage is TRBV20-1 and J usage is TRBJ2-3; possibly TRBD2 for D (5 bases). The CDR3 runs 11 residues. V lost 5 bases to trimming and J lost 8 bases, with 11 bases between them. CDR1 is DFQATT and CDR2 is SNEGSKA in the germline V gene (reference sequence). The CDR3 loop reads CSAREGVTQYF. DNA of the CDR3: TGCAGTGCTCGCGAGGGTGTTACGCAGTATTTT.

V gene TRBV18 combines with J gene TRBJ2-5; 10 bases fit TRBD1. Germline loops: CDR1 KGHSH, CDR2 LQKENI. This CDR3 is 15 amino acids long. V lost 0 bases and J lost 5; bases outside the gene matches: 3. In DNA, the CDR3 is TGTGCCAGCTCACCACCACGACAGGGGGCCGAGACCCAGTACTTC. This gives the protein CASSPPRQGAETQYF. Combining the CDR3 with reference TRBV18 and TRBJ2-5 gives the whole variable domain NAGVMQNPRHLVRRRGQEARLRCSPMKGHSHVYWYRQLPEEGLKFMVYLQKENIIDESGMPKERFSAEFPKEGPSILRIQQVVRGDSAAYFCASSPPRQGAETQYFGPGTRLLVL.

This chain joins TRBV19 and TRBJ1-5, with D maybe TRBD1 (5 bases). In germline, CDR1 is LNHDA, CDR2 SQIVND (reference sequence). There are 19 residues in the CDR3. V lost 5 bases and J 0 bases, leaving 23 bases between the germline ends. The CDR3 reads CASSFLMGRTISSNQPQHF. The CDR3 DNA reads TGTGCCAGTAGTTTCCTAATGGGACGGACAATTAGTAGCAATCAGCCCCAGCATTTT. Full variable domain (outside the CDR3, taken from reference TRBV19 and TRBJ1-5): DGGITQSPKYLFRKEGQNVTLSCEQNLNHDAMYWYRQDPGQGLRLIYYSQIVNDFQKGDIAEGYSVSREKKESFPLTVTSAQKNPTAFYLCASSFLMGRTISSNQPQHFGDGTRLSIL.

The rearrangement links TRBV11-2 to TRBJ2-5; 7 bases are shared with TRBD2. The V gene's germline CDR1 is SGHAT and CDR2 FQNNGV. V lost 5 bases, J lost 7 bases, and 16 bases stayed unmatched. There are 16 residues in the CDR3. The CDR3 DNA sequence: TGTGCCAGCAGCCGTCTGTCGCGGGGGATCCCAGGGACCCAGTACTTC. Its translation: CASSRLSRGIPGTQYF.

The rearrangement uses TRBV3-1 (or the pseudogene TRBV3-2) and TRBJ1-6; D not certain. The germline V gene has CDR1 LGHDT and CDR2 YNNKEL (reference sequence). There are 13 residues in the CDR3. Trimming stripped 5 bases from V and 8 bases from J, with 10 bases between. The CDR3 DNA sequence: TGTGCCAGCAGCTGGAATGAGGATTCACCCCTCCACTTT. Amino acid sequence: CASSWNEDSPLHF.

The chain carries TRBV11-2 and TRBJ2-5; D possibly corresponds to TRBD1 (6 bases). This CDR3 has 14 amino acids. The V end lost 5 bases, the J end lost 2 bases, and 12 bases lay between the germline ends. Germline V gene lookup returns CDR1 SGHAT and CDR2 FQNNGV. The CDR3 protein is CASSHNRVQETQYF. The CDR3 DNA reads TGTGCCAGCAGCCACAACAGGGTTCAAGAGACCCAGTACTTC.

The DNA for the CDR3 is TGTGCCAGCAGGAGAGGACAGGGGAGCTATGGCTACACCTTC. Encoded protein: CASRRGQGSYGYTF. The V gene is TRBV6-5, the J gene TRBJ1-2, with 9 bases matching TRBD1. Germline CDR1 MNHEY, CDR2 SVGAGI. The CDR3 has 14 residues. After removal of 6 bases from V and 4 bases from J, the junction contained 6 bases not matched to a gene.

In its sample, this clone was seen a few times. CDR3 sequence: CASSSYTGEGYEQYF. CDR3 nucleotide sequence: TGTGCCAGCAGCTCCTACACAGGGGAGGGGTACGAGCAGTACTTC. The chain joins TRBV7-8 to TRBJ2-7, with D tentatively TRBD1 or TRBD2 (7 bases each). This CDR3 has 15 amino acids. Looked up from germline, CDR1 is SGHVS and CDR2 is FQNEAQ. V dropped 4 bases and J dropped 4 bases, with 17 bases sitting between them.

The chain carries TRBV28 and TRBJ1-5; 10 positions match TRBD1. This CDR3 spans 16 amino acids. The germline V gene encodes CDR1 MDHEN and CDR2 SYDVKM. Unmatched junction bases numbered 6, after V lost 6 bases and J lost 1 base. CDR3 protein: CASRRRTGGSNQPQHF. CDR3 sequence (DNA): TGTGCCAGCAGGCGGCGGACAGGGGGAAGCAATCAGCCCCAGCATTTT.

This clone was counted many times. This rearrangement joins TRBV2 to TRBJ2-3, with D uncertain. The CDR3 extends over 16 amino acids. V lost 3 bases, J lost 0 bases, and 13 bases lay in between. In germline, CDR1 is SNHLY, CDR2 FYNNEI. CDR3 region: CASSDPDRASTDTQYF. CDR3 DNA: TGTGCCAGCAGTGACCCGGACCGTGCTAGCACAGATACGCAGTATTTT.

The chain carries TRBV7-2 and TRBJ1-3, with a weak D call TRBD1 (6 bases). The germline V and J ends were trimmed by 5 bases and 4 bases, with 18 bases remaining between them. The CDR3 runs to 16 residues. CDR1 SGHTA and CDR2 FQGNSA come from the germline V gene. CDR3 sequence: CASSLLLTGRGNTIYF. The CDR3 DNA reads as TGTGCCAGCAGCCTCTTACTAACAGGGAGAGGAAACACCATATATTTT.

The chain is built from TRBV29-1 and TRBJ2-3; tentative D call: TRBD2 (5 bases). The CDR3 contains 14 residues. V lost 8 bases and J lost 4, with 19 bases in between. Germline CDR1 is SQVTM and CDR2 is ANQGSEA. The CDR3 sequence: CSLYQAEVADTQYF. The CDR3 DNA reads TGCAGCCTTTACCAAGCGGAGGTTGCAGATACGCAGTATTTT.

A few counts support this clone. The V gene is TRBV19, the J gene TRBJ1-5, with 10 bases lining up with TRBD1. Per the germline V gene, CDR1 is LNHDA and CDR2 is SQIVND (reference sequence). The CDR3 runs 15 residues. The J segment lost 2 bases and the V segment lost 5 bases, leaving 3 bases of the junction unmatched. CDR3 nucleotides: TGTGCCAGTAGTTGGGACAGGGGTGGCAATCAGCCCCAGCATTTT. Translating gives CASSWDRGGNQPQHF.

This chain joins TRBV5-4 and TRBJ1-3; possibly TRBD1 for D (6 bases). The CDR3 is made up of 15 amino acids. Deletions cut 2 bases from V and 4 bases from J, with 13 bases between. Per germline, CDR1 SGHNT and CDR2 YYREEE (reference sequence). The CDR3 spells CASSFFGGAGNTIYF. In nucleotides, the CDR3 is TGTGCCAGCAGCTTCTTCGGGGGCGCAGGAAACACCATATATTTT.

The chain couples TRBV28 to TRBJ1-2; D is possibly TRBD1 (5 bases). The CDR3 contains 16 residues. Germline assignment: CDR1 MDHEN and CDR2 SYDVKM. V lost 3 bases, J lost 1 base, and 15 bases lay in between. The CDR3 loop reads CASSLRGGIYNYGYTF. CDR3 bases: TGTGCCAGCAGTTTGAGGGGAGGGATCTATAACTATGGCTACACCTTC.

The genes are TRBV2 and TRBJ2-1; 8 bases agree with TRBD1. The CDR3 length is 12 residues. Germline CDR1 SNHLY, CDR2 FYNNEI. V was clipped by 0 bases and J by 15 bases; unmatched bases: 4. This CDR3 is CASSEAPQGGFF. The CDR3 nucleotides are TGTGCCAGCAGTGAAGCTCCACAGGGGGGGTTCTTC. The whole variable domain, filled in from reference TRBV2 and TRBJ2-1, reads EPEVTQTPSHQVTQMGQEVILRCVPISNHLYFYWYRQILGQKVEFLVSFYNNEISEKSEIFDDQFSVERPDGSNFTLKIRSTKLEDSAMYFCASSEAPQGGFFGPGTRLTVL.

CDR3 in amino acids: CASSLQGAGTGELFF. In nucleotides, the CDR3 is TGTGCCAGCAGCTTACAGGGGGCGGGCACCGGGGAGCTGTTTTTT. This sequence joins TRBV7-3 and TRBJ2-2, with 8 bases aligning to TRBD1. The CDR3 length is 15 residues. Germline trimming cut 2 bases from V and 4 bases from J; bases unmatched to any gene: 3. Per the germline V gene, CDR1 is SGHTA and CDR2 is FQGTGA.

The chain links TRBV4-2 to TRBJ2-7; 10 nucleotides match TRBD2. Trimming took 0 bases from V and 2 from J; bases not matched to a gene: 4. The germline V gene encodes CDR1 LGHNA and CDR2 YNFKEQ. The CDR3 spans 16 residues. CDR3 DNA: TGTGCCAGCAGCCAAGACGGGAGCGGGGGGGCCTACGAGCAGTACTTC. Translated, it gives CASSQDGSGGAYEQYF.

This sequence joins TRBV2 and TRBJ2-1; TRBD1 or TRBD2 may be the D gene (5 bases each). The CDR3 totals 15 residues. The V end lost 8 bases, the J end lost 3 bases, and 17 bases lay between the germline ends. Per the germline V gene, CDR1 is SNHLY and CDR2 is FYNNEI. The CDR3 DNA sequence: TGTGCCAGCGAACCTAGGGACGGTTTCTACAATGAGCAGTTCTTC. This encodes CASEPRDGFYNEQFF. Supplemented by reference TRBV2 and TRBJ2-1, the full variable domain reads EPEVTQTPSHQVTQMGQEVILRCVPISNHLYFYWYRQILGQKVEFLVSFYNNEISEKSEIFDDQFSVERPDGSNFTLKIRSTKLEDSAMYFCASEPRDGFYNEQFFGPGTRLTVL.

The chain uses TRBV18 and TRBJ2-3; a possible D gene is TRBD2 (6 bases). Germline V gives CDR1 KGHSH, CDR2 LQKENI. V was shortened by 5 bases and J by 2 bases, with 26 bases between the two germline ends. The CDR3 spans 19 residues. The CDR3 protein is CASSTSGFQEGLFTDTQYF. The CDR3, as DNA: TGTGCCAGCTCAACCTCCGGGTTCCAGGAGGGTCTCTTCACAGATACGCAGTATTTT.

The J gene is TRBJ1-1, the V gene TRBV10-3; D is possibly TRBD1 (6 bases). This CDR3 has 17 residues. The germline gives CDR1 ENHRY, CDR2 SYGVKD. V gave up 6 bases and J gave up 2 bases, with 22 bases separating them. CDR3 sequence (DNA): TGTGCCATCAGCCCCGGGGGCGGGGGACGGCCAAACACTGAAGCTTTCTTT. Translating gives CAISPGGGGRPNTEAFF.